The next 2 T cell receptor beta chains were all read from a single sample in a study of radiotherapy plus CTLA-4 blockade in lung cancer. Clones were sequenced by immunoSEQ multiplex PCR, and TCRdb holds only the in-frame ones, with some missing. The repertoire holds approximately 67,000 clones, with around four fifths as singletons. The specimen was peripheral blood, collected from a patient treated with radiotherapy plus ipilimumab. The receptors originated from a human donor with non-small cell lung cancer who had a partial response to radiotherapy plus ipilimumab.

This clone has more than one count but fewer than ten. The V and J genes are TRBV19 and TRBJ2-7; 7 nucleotides agree with TRBD1. Germline assignment: CDR1 LNHDA and CDR2 SQIVND (reference sequence). V shed 4 bases and J 0 bases; nucleotides not matched to a gene: 3. The CDR3 contains 14 residues. This CDR3 is CASSKQGSSYEQYF. DNA for the CDR3: TGTGCCAGTAGTAAACAGGGGAGCTCCTACGAGCAGTACTTC. Together with reference TRBV19 and TRBJ2-7, the CDR3 gives the full variable domain: DGGITQSPKYLFRKEGQNVTLSCEQNLNHDAMYWYRQDPGQGLRLIYYSQIVNDFQKGDIAEGYSVSREKKESFPLTVTSAQKNPTAFYLCASSKQGSSYEQYFGPGTRLTVT.

This clone was detected once. V and J are TRBV2 and TRBJ2-7; a weak D match, TRBD1 (6 bases). CDR1 is SNHLY and CDR2 is FYNNEI in the germline V gene. V gave up 11 bases and J gave up 0 bases, with 11 bases separating them. The length of the CDR3 is 12 residues. CDR3 region: CAFRTDSYEQYF. CDR3 nucleotides: TGTGCCTTTCGGACAGACTCCTACGAGCAGTACTTC. Full variable domain (rest looked up from reference TRBV2 and TRBJ2-7): EPEVTQTPSHQVTQMGQEVILRCVPISNHLYFYWYRQILGQKVEFLVSFYNNEISEKSEIFDDQFSVERPDGSNFTLKIRSTKLEDSAMYFCAFRTDSYEQYFGPGTRLTVT.